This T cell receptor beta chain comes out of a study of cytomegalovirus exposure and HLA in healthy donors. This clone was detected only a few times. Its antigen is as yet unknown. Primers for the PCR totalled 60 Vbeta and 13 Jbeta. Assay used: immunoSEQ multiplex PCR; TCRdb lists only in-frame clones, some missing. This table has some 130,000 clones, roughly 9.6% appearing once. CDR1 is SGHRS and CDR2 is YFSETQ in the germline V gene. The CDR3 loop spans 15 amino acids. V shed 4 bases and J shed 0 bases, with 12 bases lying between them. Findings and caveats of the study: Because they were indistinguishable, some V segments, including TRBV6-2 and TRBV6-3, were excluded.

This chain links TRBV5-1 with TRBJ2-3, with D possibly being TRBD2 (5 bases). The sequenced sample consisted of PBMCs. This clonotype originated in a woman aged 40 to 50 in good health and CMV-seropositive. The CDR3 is CASSHRGTSTDTQYF. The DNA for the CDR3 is TGCGCCAGCAGCCACCGGGGAACTAGCACAGATACGCAGTATTTT.